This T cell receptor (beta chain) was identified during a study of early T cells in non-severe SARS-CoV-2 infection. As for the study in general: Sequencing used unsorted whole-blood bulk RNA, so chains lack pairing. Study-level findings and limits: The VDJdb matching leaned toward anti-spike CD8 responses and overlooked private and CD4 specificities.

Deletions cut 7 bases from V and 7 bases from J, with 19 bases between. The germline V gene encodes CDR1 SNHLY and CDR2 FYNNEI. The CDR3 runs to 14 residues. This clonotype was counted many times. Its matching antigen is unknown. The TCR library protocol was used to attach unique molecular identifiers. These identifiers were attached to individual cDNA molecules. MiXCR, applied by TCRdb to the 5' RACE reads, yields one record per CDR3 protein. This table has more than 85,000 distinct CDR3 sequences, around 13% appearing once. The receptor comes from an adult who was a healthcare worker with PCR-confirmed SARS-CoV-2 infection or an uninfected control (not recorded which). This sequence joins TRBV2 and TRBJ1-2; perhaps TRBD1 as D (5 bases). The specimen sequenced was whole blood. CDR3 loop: CASTYTGREVGYTF. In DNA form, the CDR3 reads TGTGCCAGCACCTACACCGGCAGGGAGGTTGGCTACACCTTC.